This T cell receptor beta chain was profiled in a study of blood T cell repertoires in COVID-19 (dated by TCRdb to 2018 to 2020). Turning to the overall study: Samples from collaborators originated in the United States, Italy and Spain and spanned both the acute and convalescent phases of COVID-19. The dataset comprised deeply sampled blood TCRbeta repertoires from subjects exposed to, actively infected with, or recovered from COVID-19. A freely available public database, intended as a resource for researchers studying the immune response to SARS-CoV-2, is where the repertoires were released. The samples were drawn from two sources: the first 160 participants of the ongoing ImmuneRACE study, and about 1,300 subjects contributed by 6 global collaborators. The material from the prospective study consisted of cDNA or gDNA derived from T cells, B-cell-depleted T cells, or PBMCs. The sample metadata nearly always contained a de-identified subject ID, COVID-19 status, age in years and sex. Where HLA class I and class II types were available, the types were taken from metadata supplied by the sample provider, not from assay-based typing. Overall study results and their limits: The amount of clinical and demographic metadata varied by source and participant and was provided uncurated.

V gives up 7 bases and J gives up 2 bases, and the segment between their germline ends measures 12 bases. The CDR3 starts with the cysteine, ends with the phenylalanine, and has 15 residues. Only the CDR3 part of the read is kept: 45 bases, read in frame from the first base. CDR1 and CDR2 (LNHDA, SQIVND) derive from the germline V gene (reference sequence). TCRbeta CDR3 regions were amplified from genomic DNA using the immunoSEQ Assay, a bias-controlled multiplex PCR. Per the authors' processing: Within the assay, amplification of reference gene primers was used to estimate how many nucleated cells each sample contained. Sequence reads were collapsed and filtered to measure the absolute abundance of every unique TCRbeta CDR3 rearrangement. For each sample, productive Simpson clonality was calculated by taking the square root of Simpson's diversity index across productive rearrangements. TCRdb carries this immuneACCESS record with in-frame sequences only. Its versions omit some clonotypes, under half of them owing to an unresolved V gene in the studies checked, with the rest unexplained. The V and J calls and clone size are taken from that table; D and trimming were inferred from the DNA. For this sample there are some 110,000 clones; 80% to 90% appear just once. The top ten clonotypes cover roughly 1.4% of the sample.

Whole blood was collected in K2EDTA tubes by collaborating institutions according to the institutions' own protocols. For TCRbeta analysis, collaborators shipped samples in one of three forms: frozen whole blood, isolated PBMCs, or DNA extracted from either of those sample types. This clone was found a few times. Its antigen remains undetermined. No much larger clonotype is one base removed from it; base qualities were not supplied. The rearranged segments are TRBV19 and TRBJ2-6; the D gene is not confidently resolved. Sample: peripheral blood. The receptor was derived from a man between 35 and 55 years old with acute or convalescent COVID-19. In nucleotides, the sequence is TGTGCCAGTACTTTCACACAAACTGGGGCCAACGTCCTGACTTTC. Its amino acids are CASTFTQTGANVLTF.